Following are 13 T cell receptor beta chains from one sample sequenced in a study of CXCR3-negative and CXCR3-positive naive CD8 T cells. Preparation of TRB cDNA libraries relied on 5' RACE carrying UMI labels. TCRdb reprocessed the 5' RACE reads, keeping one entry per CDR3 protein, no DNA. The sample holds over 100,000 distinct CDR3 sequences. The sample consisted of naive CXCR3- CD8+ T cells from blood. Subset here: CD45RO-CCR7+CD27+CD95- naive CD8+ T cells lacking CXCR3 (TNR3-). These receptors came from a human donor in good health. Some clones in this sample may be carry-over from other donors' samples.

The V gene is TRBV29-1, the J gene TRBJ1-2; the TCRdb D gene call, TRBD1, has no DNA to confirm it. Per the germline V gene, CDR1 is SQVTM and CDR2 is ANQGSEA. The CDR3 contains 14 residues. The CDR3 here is CSVKGQGVFYGYTF. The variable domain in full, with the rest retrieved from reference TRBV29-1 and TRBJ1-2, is SAVISQKPSRDICQRGTSLTIQCQVDSQVTMMFWYRQQPGQSLTLIATANQGSEATYESGFVIDKFPISRPNLTFSTLTVSNMSPEDSSIYLCSVKGQGVFYGYTFGSGTRLTVV.

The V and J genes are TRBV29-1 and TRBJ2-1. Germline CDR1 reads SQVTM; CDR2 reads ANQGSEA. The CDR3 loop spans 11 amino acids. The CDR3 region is CSVRYRNEQFF.

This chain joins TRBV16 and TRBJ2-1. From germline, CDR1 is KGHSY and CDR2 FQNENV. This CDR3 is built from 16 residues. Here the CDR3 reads CASSQSRGSSYNEQFF.

The chain's CDR3 is CASSGTEGYEQYF. The rearrangement links TRBV12-3 or TRBV12-4 to TRBJ2-7; lacking DNA, the TRBD1 call made by TCRdb goes unchecked. CDR3 length: 13 amino acids.

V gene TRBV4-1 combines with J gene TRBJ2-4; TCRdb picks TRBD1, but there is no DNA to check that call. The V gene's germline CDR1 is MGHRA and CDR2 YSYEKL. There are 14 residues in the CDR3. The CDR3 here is CASSSGTGRDIQYF.

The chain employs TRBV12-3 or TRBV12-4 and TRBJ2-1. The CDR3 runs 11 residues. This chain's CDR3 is CASIRYNEQFF.

The CDR3 loop reads CASSDELGPGELFF. V and J are TRBV28 and TRBJ2-2; the TCRdb D gene call, TRBD1, has no DNA to confirm it. Looked up from germline, CDR1 is MDHEN and CDR2 is SYDVKM. CDR3 length: 14 amino acids.

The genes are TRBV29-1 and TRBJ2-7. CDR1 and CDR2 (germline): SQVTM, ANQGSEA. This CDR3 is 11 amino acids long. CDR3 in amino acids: CSVSRDYEQYF.

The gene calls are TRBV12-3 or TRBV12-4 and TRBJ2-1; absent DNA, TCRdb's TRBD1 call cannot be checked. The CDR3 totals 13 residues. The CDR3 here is CASSYDRGNEQFF.

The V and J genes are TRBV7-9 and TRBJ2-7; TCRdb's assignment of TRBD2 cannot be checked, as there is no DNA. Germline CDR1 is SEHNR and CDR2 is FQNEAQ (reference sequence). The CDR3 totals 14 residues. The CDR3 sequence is CASSLVGPSDEQYF. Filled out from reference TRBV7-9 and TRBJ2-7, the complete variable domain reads DTGVSQNPRHKITKRGQNVTFRCDPISEHNRLYWYRQTLGQGPEFLTYFQNEAQLEKSRLLSDRFSAERPKGSFSTLEIQRTEQGDSAMYLCASSLVGPSDEQYFGPGTRLTVT.

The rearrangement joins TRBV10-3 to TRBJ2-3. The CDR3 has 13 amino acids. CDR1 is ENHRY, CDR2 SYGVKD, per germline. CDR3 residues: CAISESSGGTQYF.

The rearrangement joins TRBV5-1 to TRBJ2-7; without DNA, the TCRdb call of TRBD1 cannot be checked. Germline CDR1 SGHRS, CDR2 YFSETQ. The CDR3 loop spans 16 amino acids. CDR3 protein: CASSLAPGQAAYEQYF. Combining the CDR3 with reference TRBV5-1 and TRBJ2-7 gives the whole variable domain KAGVTQTPRYLIKTRGQQVTLSCSPISGHRSVSWYQQTPGQGLQFLFEYFSETQRNKGNFPGRFSGRQFSNSRSEMNVSTLELGDSALYLCASSLAPGQAAYEQYFGPGTRLTVT.

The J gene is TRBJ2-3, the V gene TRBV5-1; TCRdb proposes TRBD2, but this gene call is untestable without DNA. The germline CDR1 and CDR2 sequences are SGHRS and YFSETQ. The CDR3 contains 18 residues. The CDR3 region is CASSPGLVVREPMDTQYF.